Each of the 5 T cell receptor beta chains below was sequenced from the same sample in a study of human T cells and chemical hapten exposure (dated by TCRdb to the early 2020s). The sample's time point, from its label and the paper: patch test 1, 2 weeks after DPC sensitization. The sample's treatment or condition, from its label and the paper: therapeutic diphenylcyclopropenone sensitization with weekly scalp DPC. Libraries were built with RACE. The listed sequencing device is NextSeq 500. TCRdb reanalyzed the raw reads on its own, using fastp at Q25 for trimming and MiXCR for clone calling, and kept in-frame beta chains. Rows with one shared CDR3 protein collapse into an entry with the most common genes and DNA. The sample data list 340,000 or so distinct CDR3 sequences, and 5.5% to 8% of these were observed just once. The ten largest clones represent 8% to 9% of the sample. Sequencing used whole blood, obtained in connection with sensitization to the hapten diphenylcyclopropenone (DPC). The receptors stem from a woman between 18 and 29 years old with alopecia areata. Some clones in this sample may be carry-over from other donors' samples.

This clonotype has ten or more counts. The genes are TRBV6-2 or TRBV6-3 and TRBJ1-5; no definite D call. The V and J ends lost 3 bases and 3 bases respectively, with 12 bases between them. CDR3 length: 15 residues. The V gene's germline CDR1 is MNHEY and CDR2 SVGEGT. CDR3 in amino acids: CASSYTEVSNQPQHF. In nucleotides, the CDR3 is TGTGCCAGCAGTTATACCGAAGTTTCCAATCAGCCCCAGCATTTT.

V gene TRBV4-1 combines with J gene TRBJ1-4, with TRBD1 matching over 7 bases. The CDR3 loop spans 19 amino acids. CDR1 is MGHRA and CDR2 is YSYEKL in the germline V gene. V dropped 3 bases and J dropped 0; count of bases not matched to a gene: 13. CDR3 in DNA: TGCGCCAGCAGCCAGTACCTATCGGGACAGAGTGCAACTAATGAAAAACTGTTTTTT. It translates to CASSQYLSGQSATNEKLFF.

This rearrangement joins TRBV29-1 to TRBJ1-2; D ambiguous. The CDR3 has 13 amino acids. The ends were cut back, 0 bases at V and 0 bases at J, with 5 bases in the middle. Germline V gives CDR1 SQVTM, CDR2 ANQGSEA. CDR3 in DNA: TGCAGCGTTGAAGACCAAGCTAACTATGGCTACACCTTC. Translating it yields CSVEDQANYGYTF.

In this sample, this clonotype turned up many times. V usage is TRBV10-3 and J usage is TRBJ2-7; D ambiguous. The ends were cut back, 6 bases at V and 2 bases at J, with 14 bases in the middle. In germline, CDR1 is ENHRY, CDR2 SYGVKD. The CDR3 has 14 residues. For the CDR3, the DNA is TGTGCCATCAGCAGAGACCTGCTCGCCTACGAGCAGTACTTC. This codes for CAISRDLLAYEQYF.

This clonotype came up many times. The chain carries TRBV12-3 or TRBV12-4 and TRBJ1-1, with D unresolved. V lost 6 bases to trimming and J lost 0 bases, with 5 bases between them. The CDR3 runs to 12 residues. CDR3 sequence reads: CASSLMNTEAFF. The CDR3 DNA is TGTGCCAGCAGCTTAATGAACACTGAAGCTTTCTTT.